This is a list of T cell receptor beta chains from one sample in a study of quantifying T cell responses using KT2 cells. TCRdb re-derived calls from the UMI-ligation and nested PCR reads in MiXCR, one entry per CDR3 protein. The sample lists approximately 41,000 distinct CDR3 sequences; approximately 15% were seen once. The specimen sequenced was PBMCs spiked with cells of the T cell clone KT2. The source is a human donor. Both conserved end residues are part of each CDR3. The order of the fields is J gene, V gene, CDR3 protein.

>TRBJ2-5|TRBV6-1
CASSDGGGAETQYF
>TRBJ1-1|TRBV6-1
CASSKGTRGAFF
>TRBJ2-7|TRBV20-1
CSATSPGTSDYEQYF
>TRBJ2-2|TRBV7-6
CASSLIRTENTGELFF
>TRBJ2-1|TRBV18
CASSPTALEQFF
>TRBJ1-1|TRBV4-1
CASSQEGGASSYTEAFF
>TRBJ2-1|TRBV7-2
CASSSRTSGRTNEQFF
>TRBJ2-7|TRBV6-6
CASSYSPSGGTSYEQYF
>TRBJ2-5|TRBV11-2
CASRLGHQETQYF
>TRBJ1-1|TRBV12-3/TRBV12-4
CASSFWDREAFF
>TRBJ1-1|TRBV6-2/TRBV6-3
CASWDSWTEAFF
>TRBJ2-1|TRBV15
CATRGAQRGLSNEQFF
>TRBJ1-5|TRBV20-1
CSGVSPGSNQPQHF
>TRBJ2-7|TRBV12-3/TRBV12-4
CASSLGSGTGIEQYF
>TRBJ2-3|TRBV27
CASSPTGTSAHTDTQYF
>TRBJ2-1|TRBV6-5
CASSSGSGEQFF
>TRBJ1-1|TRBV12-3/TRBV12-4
CASSLGGQQAANTEAFF
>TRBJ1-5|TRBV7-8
CASSLGRVDQPQHF
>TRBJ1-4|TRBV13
CASSSGFRGKLFF
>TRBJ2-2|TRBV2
CASTPGGNTGELFF
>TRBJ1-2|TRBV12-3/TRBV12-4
CASSFHMGDYGYTF
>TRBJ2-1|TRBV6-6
CASKDRVGNGEQFF
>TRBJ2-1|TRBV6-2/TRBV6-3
CASSYGGARSNEQFF
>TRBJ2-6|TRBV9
CASSSHRGQSSGANVLTF
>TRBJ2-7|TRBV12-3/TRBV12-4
CASSDRDRSYEQYF
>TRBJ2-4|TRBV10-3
CAISEGRQVDQYF
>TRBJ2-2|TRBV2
CASMRLAVGWIVLNTGELFF
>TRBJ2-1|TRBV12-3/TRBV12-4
CASSKGNEQFF
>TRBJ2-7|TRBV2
CASTRQGASYEQYF
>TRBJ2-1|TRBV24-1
CATSDFEASSGYNEQFF
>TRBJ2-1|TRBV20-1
CSALRPLAGGPNEQFF
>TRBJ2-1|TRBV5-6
CASSFRRDNEQFF
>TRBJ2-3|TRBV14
CASTKAGSPDTQYF
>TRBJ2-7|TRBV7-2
CASSQKSLANYEQYF
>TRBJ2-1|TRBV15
CATSRDVTGPVDEQFF
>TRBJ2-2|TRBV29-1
CSALPQGTAGELFF
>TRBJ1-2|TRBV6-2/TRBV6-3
CASSLDRSSGYTF
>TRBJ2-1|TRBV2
CARGVAGNEQFF
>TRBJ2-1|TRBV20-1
CSARWSGAEQFF
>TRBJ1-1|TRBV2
CASRMRQGLGTEAFF
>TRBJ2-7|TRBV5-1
CASRSGSGTYEQYF
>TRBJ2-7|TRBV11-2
CASSPPPVAFEQYF
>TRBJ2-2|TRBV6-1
CASTEQGAGELFF
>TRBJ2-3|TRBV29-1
CSVIKGLRITDTQYF
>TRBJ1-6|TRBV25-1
CASSEDHRGNSPLHF
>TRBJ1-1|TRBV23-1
CASIGITFLSEAFF
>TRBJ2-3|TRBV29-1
CSVLDGETDTQYF
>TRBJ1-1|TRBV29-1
CSAQGGGAGNTEAFF
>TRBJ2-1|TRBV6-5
CASRRLAGGGAEQFF
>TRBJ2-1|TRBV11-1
CASSLAAGATYNEQFF
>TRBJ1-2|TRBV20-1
CSARGPYGYTF
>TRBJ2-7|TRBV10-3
CAILSYEQYF
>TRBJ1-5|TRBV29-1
CSAMLGGSNQPQHF
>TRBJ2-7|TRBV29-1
CSVGVTGGYEQYF
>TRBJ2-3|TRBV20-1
CSAQSGGPDTQYF
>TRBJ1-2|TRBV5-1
CASSLDNYGYTF
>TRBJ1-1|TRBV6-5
CASSYLRQGSQEAFF